This T cell receptor beta chain stems from a study of T cell repertoires in cytomegalovirus infection. Study overall: Through public TCR beta signatures, both CMV infection and matching HLA type were indicated. Study conclusions and caveats: Based on cumulative public TCR beta family frequency, carriers of CMV plus the relevant HLA were identified. The response measured ex vivo was dominated by TCR beta clonotypes (HLA-C-restricted and CMV-specific).

This clonotype has ten or more counts. Its antigen is as yet unknown. TCRdb itself ran the reads through MiXCR, one entry per CDR3 protein. The sample includes around 180,000 distinct CDR3 sequences, about 20% of them seen just once. This CDR3 has 15 residues. J was trimmed by 9 bases and V by 3 bases; bases with no gene match: 12. Germline CDR1 SEHNR, CDR2 FQNEAQ (reference sequence). The source material was PBMCs. The chain uses TRBV7-9 and TRBJ2-3; 7 bases are shared with TRBD2. This receptor was taken from a human donor in good health (CMV status not recorded). Some clones in this sample may be carry-over from other donors' samples. CDR3 in DNA: TGTGCCAGCAGCTTGATGGGGGAGGGGAGCGCGACGCAGTATTTT. It translates to CASSLMGEGSATQYF.